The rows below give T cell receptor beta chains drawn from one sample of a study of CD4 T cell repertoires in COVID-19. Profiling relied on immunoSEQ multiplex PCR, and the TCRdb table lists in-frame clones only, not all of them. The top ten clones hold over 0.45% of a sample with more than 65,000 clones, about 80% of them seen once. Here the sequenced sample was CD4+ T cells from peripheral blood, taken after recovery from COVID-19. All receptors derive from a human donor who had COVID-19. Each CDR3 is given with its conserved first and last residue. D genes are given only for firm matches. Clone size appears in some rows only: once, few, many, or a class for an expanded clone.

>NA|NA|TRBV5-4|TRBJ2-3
TGTGCCAGCAGCTTGGTCACAACAGCCCCCACAGATACGCAGTATTTT
CASSLVTTAPTDTQYF
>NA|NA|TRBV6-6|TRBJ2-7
TGTGCCAGCAAGGAGTTACCCGGGTCCTCCTACGAGCAGTACTTC
CASKELPGSSYEQYF
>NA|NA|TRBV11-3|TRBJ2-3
TGTGCCAGCAGCACCGGACAGTTCCGCACAGATACGCAGTATTTT
CASSTGQFRTDTQYF
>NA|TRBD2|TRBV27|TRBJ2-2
TGTGCCAGCAAATGGAGTACTAGCGGGAGCATACTGAACACCGGGGAGCTGTTTTTT
CASKWSTSGSILNTGELFF
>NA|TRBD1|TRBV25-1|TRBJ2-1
TGTGCCAGCAGTGAGGGACAGCCGAGGGGTGAGCAGTTCTTC
CASSEGQPRGEQFF
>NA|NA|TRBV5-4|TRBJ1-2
TGTGCCAGCAGCTTGCAAGCGGGCAGCTACACCTTC
CASSLQAGSYTF
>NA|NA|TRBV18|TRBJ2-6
TGTGCCAGCTCACAAGACACGCTCCGGGGTTATACTGGGGCCAACGTCCTGACTTTC
CASSQDTLRGYTGANVLTF
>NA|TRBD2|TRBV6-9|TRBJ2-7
TGTGCCAGCAGAACTCAAGCGGGAGGCCTCTCCTACGAGCAGTACTTC
CASRTQAGGLSYEQYF
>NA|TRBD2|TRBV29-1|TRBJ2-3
TGCAGCGTTGCAGGGAGGGCAGGTGATAGGGCAGATACGCAGTATTTT
CSVAGRAGDRADTQYF
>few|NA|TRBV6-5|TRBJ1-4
TGTGCCAGCAGTTCAGTTGCAACTAATGAAAAACTGTTTTTT
CASSSVATNEKLFF
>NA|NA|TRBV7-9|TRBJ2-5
TGTGCCAGCAGCTTGCAGGACGTTAACCAGTACTTC
CASSLQDVNQYF
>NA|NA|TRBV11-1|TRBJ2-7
TGTGCCAGCAGCCCGGGGGGGACAGAGGTTTTCGGGCAGTACTTC
CASSPGGTEVFGQYF
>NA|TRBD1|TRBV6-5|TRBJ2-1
TGTGCCAGCAGAGTCGCAGGGGGCGGTGAGCAGTTCTTC
CASRVAGGGEQFF
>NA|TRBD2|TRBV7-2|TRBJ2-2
TGTGCCAGCAGCCCGACCCTAGCGGGAGGTGTCACCGGGGAGCTGTTTTTT
CASSPTLAGGVTGELFF
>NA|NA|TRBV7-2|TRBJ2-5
TGTGCCAGCAGCCCAGCCGGCACGACACAAGAGACCCAGTACTTC
CASSPAGTTQETQYF
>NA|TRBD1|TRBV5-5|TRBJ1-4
TGTGCCAGCAGCTTGACAGGGGGCTTTGAAAAACTGTTTTTT
CASSLTGGFEKLFF
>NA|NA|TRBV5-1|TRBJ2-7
TGCGCCAGCAGCTTGGGGATTCGGTCCTACGAGCAGTACTTC
CASSLGIRSYEQYF
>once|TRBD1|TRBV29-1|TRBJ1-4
TGCAGCGTTGTCCCCAGGGGGACTAATGAAAAACTGTTTTTT
CSVVPRGTNEKLFF
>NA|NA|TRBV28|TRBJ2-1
TGTGCCAGCAGTCCCCGGGACTTGAATGAGCAGTTCTTC
CASSPRDLNEQFF
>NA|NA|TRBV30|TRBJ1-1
TGTGCCTGGAGTGTACGTAGGAAGGACACTGAAGCTTTCTTT
CAWSVRRKDTEAFF
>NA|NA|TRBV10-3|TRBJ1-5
TGTGCCATCAGTGAACAGTTGGGTAATCAGCCCCAGCATTTT
CAISEQLGNQPQHF
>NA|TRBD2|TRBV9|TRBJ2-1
TGTGCCAGCAGCGTAGTAGGGGGCGGGGGGGCGGCCGAGCAGTTCTTC
CASSVVGGGGAAEQFF
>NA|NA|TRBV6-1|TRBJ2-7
TGTGCCAGCCGGGACGGAAGTTCGGAGCAGTACTTC
CASRDGSSEQYF
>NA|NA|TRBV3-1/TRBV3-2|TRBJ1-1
TGTGCCAGCAGCCAAAGCTTGGGGAACACTGAAGCTTTCTTT
CASSQSLGNTEAFF
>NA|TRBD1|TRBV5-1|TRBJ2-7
TGCGCCAGCAGCACCGGGACAGCGTCCTACGAGCAGTACTTC
CASSTGTASYEQYF
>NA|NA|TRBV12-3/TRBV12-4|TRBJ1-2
TGTGCCAGCAGTTTATGGGAAGAAGGCTACACCTTC
CASSLWEEGYTF
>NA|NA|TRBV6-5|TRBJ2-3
TGTGCCAGCACATGGGTATTCACAGATACGCAGTATTTT
CASTWVFTDTQYF
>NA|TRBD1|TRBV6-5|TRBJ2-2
TGTGCCAGCAGTTACGGACAGGGAGAGGCCGGGGAGCTGTTTTTT
CASSYGQGEAGELFF
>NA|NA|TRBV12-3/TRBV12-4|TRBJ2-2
TGTGCCAGCGGACAGTACACCGGGGAGCTGTTTTTT
CASGQYTGELFF
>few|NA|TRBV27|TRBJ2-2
TGTGCCAGCAGTTTGCCGGGGGATAGTCGGCTGTTTTTT
CASSLPGDSRLFF
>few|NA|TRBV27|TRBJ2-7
TGTGCCAGCAGTTCGGGCGAGCAGTACTTC
CASSSGEQYF
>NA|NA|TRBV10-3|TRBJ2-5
TGTGCCATCAGTGAGTCGGTCCAGGGTGGGACCCAGTACTTC
CAISESVQGGTQYF
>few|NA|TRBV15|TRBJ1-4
TGTGCCACCAGCAGAGATTACAACAGGGTTGAAAAACTGTTTTTT
CATSRDYNRVEKLFF
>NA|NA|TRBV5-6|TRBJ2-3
TGTGCCAGCAGCGTTGTCAGGGTGGGATTGAATACGCAGTATTTT
CASSVVRVGLNTQYF
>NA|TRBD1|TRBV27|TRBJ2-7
TGTGCCAGCAGTGAGGTTTTCATCACGGACAGGGGGCTCGAGCAGTACTTC
CASSEVFITDRGLEQYF
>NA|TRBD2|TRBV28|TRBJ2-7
TGTGCCAGCAGGGGAGGGGAAGGGCAGTACTTC
CASRGGEGQYF
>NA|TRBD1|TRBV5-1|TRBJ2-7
TGCGCCAGCAGCTTGGCCTTGGGACAGGGAGCCTACGAGCAGTACTTC
CASSLALGQGAYEQYF
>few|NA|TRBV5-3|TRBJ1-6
TGTGCCAGAAAAGGGGACGTCTATAATTCACCCCTCCACTTT
CARKGDVYNSPLHF
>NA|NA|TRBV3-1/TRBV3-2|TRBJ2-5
TGTGCCAGCAGCCAAGTAGGAGAGACCCAGTACTTC
CASSQVGETQYF